This T cell receptor (beta chain) derives from a study of cytomegalovirus exposure and HLA in healthy donors. Overall study: Most donors, around 81% of a few hundred genotyped, fell in the Caucasian-associated ancestry cluster. Points from the study as a whole: In a later analysis, several top co-occurrence clusters appeared linked to parvovirus B19, influenza, CMV and Epstein-Barr virus. The availability of immune exposure information extended only to CMV serostatus.

The study did not record CMV serostatus for this donor. This CDR3 contains 17 residues. Germline CDR1 is LGHNA and CDR2 is YNFKEQ. The ends lost 3 bases at V and 2 bases at J; junction bases unmatched: 8. Vbeta (60) and Jbeta (13) primers were used in the PCR. Repertoires were generated with immunoSEQ multiplex PCR, while TCRdb's copy carries only in-frame clones and drops some. The sample holds over 200,000 clones, more than 75% seen once. With regard to this clone: Its target is not known.

The sample taken for sequencing was PBMCs. The clonotype originates from a human donor in good health. This chain uses TRBV4-2 with TRBJ2-1; 9 nucleotides line up with TRBD2. As DNA, the CDR3 is TGTGCCAGCAGCCAGGGGTTAGCGGGAGTAACCTACAATGAGCAGTTCTTC. The encoded protein is CASSQGLAGVTYNEQFF.